Listed below are T cell receptor beta chains from one sample, sequenced in a study of blood T cell repertoires in COVID-19. The assay was immunoSEQ multiplex PCR, and TCRdb's table has in-frame clones only and misses some. The table lists 100,000 to 150,000 clones, roughly 80% of them singletons. The sample comprised peripheral blood. Receptors originate from a man aged 80 or over with COVID-19, enrolled during active disease. The CDR3 runs from the conserved cysteine through the conserved F or W. A D gene is named only where the DNA matches it firmly. Only part of the rows carry a size: once, few, many, or a class if the clone is expanded.

.	TRBV27	TRBD1	15	TRBJ2-7	CASSYGTGGSYEQYF	TGTGCCAGCAGTTACGGTACAGGGGGCTCCTACGAGCAGTACTTC
.	TRBV27	TRBD1	19	TRBJ2-3	CASSLGVLDRVRPEDTQYF	TGTGCCAGCAGTTTGGGGGTTTTAGACAGGGTCCGACCTGAAGATACGCAGTATTTT
.	TRBV2	.	15	TRBJ1-5	CASSQQDPGNQPQHF	TGTGCCAGCAGTCAACAGGACCCGGGCAATCAGCCCCAGCATTTT
.	TRBV6-6	TRBD2	14	TRBJ2-7	CASSSAGGDYEQYF	TGTGCCAGCAGTTCAGCGGGAGGCGACTACGAGCAGTACTTC
.	TRBV28	TRBD1	16	TRBJ1-4	CASSPSHPTGREKLFF	TGTGCCAGCAGTCCGTCGCACCCGACAGGGCGCGAAAAACTGTTTTTT
.	TRBV28	.	12	TRBJ1-6	CASSLQNSPLHF	TGTGCCAGCAGTTTACAGAATTCACCCCTCCACTTT
.	TRBV29-1	.	14	TRBJ2-6	CSVDPGNGANVLTF	TGCAGCGTTGACCCCGGGAATGGGGCCAACGTCCTGACTTTC
once	TRBV13	TRBD2	15	TRBJ2-1	CASSLVAGGADEQFF	TGTGCCAGCAGCTTAGTGGCGGGGGGGGCGGATGAGCAGTTCTTC
.	TRBV7-9	TRBD1	13	TRBJ1-1	CASSFTGDTEAFF	TGTGCCAGCAGCTTCACAGGGGACACTGAAGCTTTCTTT
.	TRBV4-1	TRBD2	15	TRBJ2-2	CASSLRLADTGELFF	TGCGCCAGCAGCCTCCGACTAGCGGACACCGGGGAGCTGTTTTTT
.	TRBV29-1	.	13	TRBJ1-5	CSVGGQENQPQHF	TGCAGCGTTGGGGGGCAGGAGAATCAGCCCCAGCATTTT
.	TRBV28	.	15	TRBJ1-2	CASRSAGEANYGYTF	TGTGCCAGCAGATCCGCGGGGGAAGCTAACTATGGCTACACCTTC
.	TRBV6-5	TRBD1	15	TRBJ2-7	CASSYSAGGSYEQYF	TGTGCCAGCAGTTACTCGGCAGGGGGCTCCTACGAGCAGTACTTC
few	TRBV30	.	16	TRBJ1-6	CAWSDGGSSYNSPLHF	TGTGCCTGGAGCGACGGGGGGAGCTCCTATAATTCACCCCTCCACTTT
.	TRBV27	TRBD1	13	TRBJ2-7	CASSWDSSYEQYF	TGTGCCAGCAGTTGGGACAGTTCCTACGAGCAGTACTTC
.	TRBV3-1/TRBV3-2	TRBD2	20	TRBJ2-1	CASSHTSGRAPYFSYNEQFF	TGTGCCAGCAGCCACACTAGCGGGAGGGCGCCTTACTTCTCCTACAATGAGCAGTTCTTC
many	TRBV27	TRBD1	15	TRBJ1-2	CASSLTTGPWEGYTF	TGTGCCAGCAGTTTAACGACAGGGCCTTGGGAGGGCTACACCTTC
.	TRBV28	TRBD1	15	TRBJ2-2	CASRTGTVNTGELFF	TGTGCCAGCAGGACCGGGACAGTGAACACCGGGGAGCTGTTTTTT
.	TRBV19	.	15	TRBJ2-2	CASSPLRREAGELFF	TGTGCCAGTAGCCCGCTAAGGAGGGAGGCCGGGGAGCTGTTTTTT
once	TRBV5-8	.	15	TRBJ1-1	CASPRRGATNTEAFF	TGTGCCAGCCCTCGCCGCGGGGCAACGAACACTGAAGCTTTCTTT
.	TRBV7-9	.	14	TRBJ1-6	CASSPGQGNSPLHF	TGTGCCAGCAGCCCAGGGCAGGGAAATTCACCCCTCCACTTT
.	TRBV6-5	.	16	TRBJ2-2	CASSYSLRSNTGELFF	TGTGCCAGCAGTTACTCGTTGCGGAGTAACACCGGGGAGCTGTTTTTT
few	TRBV6-2/TRBV6-3	TRBD2	17	TRBJ2-1	CASSQPGLAGESKSPFF	TGTGCCAGCAGTCAGCCGGGACTAGCGGGAGAGAGTAAGAGTCCGTTCTTC
.	TRBV28	TRBD1	16	TRBJ1-4	CASSLARGLGNEKLFF	TGTGCCAGCAGTTTAGCCAGGGGGTTGGGTAATGAAAAACTGTTTTTT
.	TRBV4-3	.	18	TRBJ2-6	CASSQDGAPDSGANVLTF	TGCGCCAGCAGCCAAGATGGAGCACCTGACTCTGGGGCCAACGTCCTGACTTTC
.	TRBV19	.	13	TRBJ2-1	CASSSYGYNEQFF	TGTGCCAGTAGTTCATACGGTTACAATGAGCAGTTCTTC
.	TRBV7-8	.	15	TRBJ2-7	CASSLQILTSYEQYF	TGTGCCAGCAGCTTACAGATTTTAACCTCCTACGAGCAGTACTTC
.	TRBV19	TRBD1	19	TRBJ1-5	CASSIDHGRGQVLGQPQHF	TGTGCCAGTAGTATAGACCATGGGAGGGGACAGGTCCTCGGGCAGCCCCAGCATTTT
.	TRBV25-1	TRBD1	14	TRBJ1-1	CASETGQGRSEAFF	TGTGCCAGCGAAACGGGACAGGGAAGATCGGAAGCTTTCTTT
.	TRBV7-9	.	15	TRBJ2-1	CASSHREFPYNEQFF	TGTGCCAGCAGCCATAGGGAGTTCCCCTACAATGAGCAGTTCTTC
.	TRBV2	TRBD1	18	TRBJ2-2	CASSGTGAGQGSTGELFF	TGTGCCAGCAGCGGAACGGGGGCTGGACAGGGCAGCACCGGGGAGCTGTTTTTT
.	TRBV6-5	.	15	TRBJ1-2	CASRSPWGANYGYTF	TGTGCCAGCAGATCACCATGGGGGGCTAACTATGGCTACACCTTC
.	TRBV18	TRBD1	13	TRBJ1-2	CASSPTGQDGYTF	TGTGCCAGCTCACCGACAGGGCAGGATGGCTACACCTTC
.	TRBV24-1	TRBD2	17	TRBJ2-2	CATSDWKTSGYTGELFF	TGTGCCACCAGTGATTGGAAGACTAGCGGTTACACCGGGGAGCTGTTTTTT
few	TRBV2	TRBD2	15	TRBJ2-1	CASSRPAGGPNEQFF	TGTGCCAGCAGCCGGCCAGCGGGAGGGCCCAATGAGCAGTTCTTC
.	TRBV28	.	15	TRBJ1-3	CASSLPRGTGNTIYF	TGTGCCAGCAGTTTACCCAGGGGTACTGGAAACACCATATATTTT
.	TRBV4-2	.	17	TRBJ1-1	CASSQDFAGSSRAEAFF	TGTGCCAGCAGCCAAGATTTCGCAGGGTCGAGTCGCGCTGAAGCTTTCTTT
.	TRBV11-2	.	14	TRBJ1-3	CASSLEGGGNTIYF	TGTGCCAGCAGCCTCGAGGGAGGGGGAAACACCATATATTTT
.	TRBV19	.	13	TRBJ1-1	CASSTFGGVRSFF	TGTGCCAGTAGTACTTTCGGGGGGGTTAGATCTTTCTTT
.	TRBV7-9	.	15	TRBJ2-3	CASSPTGLPTYTQYF	TGTGCCAGCAGCCCTACAGGGTTACCCACGTATACGCAGTATTTT
.	TRBV25-1	.	16	TRBJ1-2	CASSDVGRNDNYGYTF	TGTGCCAGCAGTGATGTAGGCAGGAATGACAACTATGGCTACACCTTC
few	TRBV19	TRBD1	15	TRBJ1-6	CASSIDWDRGSPLHF	TGTGCCAGTAGTATAGATTGGGACAGGGGATCACCCCTCCACTTT
few	TRBV29-1	TRBD1	14	TRBJ2-5	CSVVLQGHQETQYF	TGCAGCGTTGTCTTACAGGGGCACCAAGAGACCCAGTACTTC
few	TRBV27	.	17	TRBJ2-7	CASSFSRHLADYYEQYF	TGTGCCAGCAGTTTCTCACGCCATCTAGCTGACTACTACGAGCAGTACTTC
.	TRBV2	TRBD1	13	TRBJ2-5	CAIGQGRQETQYF	TGTGCCATAGGACAGGGGCGCCAGGAGACCCAGTACTTC
.	TRBV11-3	.	11	TRBJ2-1	CASSSGGEQFF	TGTGCCAGCAGCTCCGGGGGTGAGCAGTTCTTC
.	TRBV15	TRBD2	15	TRBJ2-1	CATSRGLGREDEQFF	TGTGCCACCAGCAGAGGACTCGGACGGGAGGATGAGCAGTTCTTC
.	TRBV20-1	.	11	TRBJ2-1	CSATQEVEQFF	TGCAGTGCTACACAGGAAGTTGAGCAGTTCTTC
.	TRBV5-1	TRBD2	16	TRBJ2-7	CASSLKALAGAGEQYF	TGCGCCAGCAGCTTGAAGGCGTTAGCGGGAGCAGGAGAGCAGTACTTC